The subject of this entry is one T cell receptor (beta chain). Its antigen is still unknown. This sample is part of a study of shared clonotypes between healthy human individuals. Deep-level settings were used for running the assay. Profiling relied on immunoSEQ multiplex PCR, and the TCRdb table lists in-frame clones only, not all of them. The sample lists 800,000 to 950,000 clones; 96% were seen once. The study's findings and limits: Across a handful of donors, naive CD4 shared roughly 5%, naive CD8 3% to 3.5%, memory CD4 more than 2%, memory CD8 around 0.42%. Despite large depth, sorted-subset datasets appeared incompletely sequenced.

Germline V gene lookup returns CDR1 LGHNA and CDR2 YNFKEQ. The ends were cut back, 0 bases at V and 4 bases at J, with 4 bases in the middle. The CDR3 loop spans 13 amino acids. Terminally differentiated effector memory CD45RA+ cells were left out of the naive CD8 fraction, which was CD45RO-negative and positively selected for CCR7. The receptor's source is a man aged 30 to 45 in good health. V usage is TRBV4-2 and J usage is TRBJ1-5; D unclear. The sequenced material came from naive CD8+ T cells sorted from blood. The CDR3 region is CASSQDANQPQHF. For the CDR3, the DNA is TGTGCCAGCAGCCAAGACGCTAATCAGCCCCAGCATTTT.